These 23 T cell receptor beta chains were all obtained from the same sample, sequenced in a study of CD8+ T cells in alopecia areata. The sample's treatment: oral pan-JAK inhibitor, 5-10 mg twice daily. Sequencing relied on a cDNA template that was reverse transcribed from extracted RNA. Clones were read by immunoSEQ multiplex PCR, and TCRdb kept only the in-frame ones, dropping some. The sample holds around 100,000 clones; approximately 84% are singletons and the top ten take more than 9.5%. Here the sequenced sample was CD8+ T cells sorted from blood, taken at approximately week 31, from a patient treated with tofacitinib. The receptors stem from a human donor with alopecia areata.

V gene TRBV6-1 combines with J gene TRBJ2-3; no firm D call. Germline values: CDR1 MNHNS, CDR2 SASEGT. Trimming cost V 5 bases and J 6 bases, with 9 bases left between them. This CDR3 contains 12 residues. The CDR3, as DNA: TGTGCCAGCAGTAATTGTGCCGATACGCAGTATTTT. This codes for CASSNCADTQYF.

The chain couples TRBV14 to TRBJ2-5, with 8 bases aligning to TRBD2. The CDR3 is 17 residues long. Germline-derived CDR1 and CDR2 are SGHDN and FVKESK. V lost 0 bases to trimming and J lost 5 bases; unmatched junction nucleotides: 11. CDR3 coding DNA: TGTGCCAGCAGCCAAGATCCTAGACTAGCGCCTACCGAGACCCAGTACTTC. Residues: CASSQDPRLAPTETQYF.

This clone was found once. This CDR3 reads CASSLMAYEQFF. CDR3 sequence (DNA): TGTGCCAGCAGCTTAATGGCCTATGAGCAGTTCTTC. The V call is TRBV7-8, the J call TRBJ2-1; no clear D gene. The V and J ends lost 2 bases and 8 bases respectively, with 7 bases between them. The CDR3 totals 12 residues. CDR1 SGHVS and CDR2 FQNEAQ come from the germline V gene.

Only one count was recorded for this clone. The chain employs TRBV27 and TRBJ2-7; the D gene is possibly TRBD1 (6 bases). Germline lookup yields CDR1 MNHEY and CDR2 SMNVEV (reference sequence). The CDR3 is 15 residues long. The V end was cut by 5 bases, the J end by 1 base, with 15 bases between. The CDR3 is CASSGGREGSYEQYF. CDR3 bases: TGTGCCAGCAGTGGGGGCAGGGAAGGATCCTACGAGCAGTACTTC.

The rearrangement joins TRBV25-1 to TRBJ2-3; D tentatively fits TRBD1 or TRBD2 (5 bases each). V lost 0 bases and J 6 bases, leaving 7 bases between the germline ends. The germline V gene encodes CDR1 MGHDK and CDR2 SYGVNS. The CDR3 covers 13 residues. CDR3 sequence: CASSEYGADTQYF. In DNA, the CDR3 is TGTGCCAGCAGTGAATACGGGGCGGATACGCAGTATTTT.

This clone was detected once. V usage is TRBV6-1 and J usage is TRBJ2-7; D gene ambiguous. V gave up 3 bases and J gave up 0 bases, with 6 bases separating them. The CDR3 runs 13 residues. Germline-derived CDR1 and CDR2 are MNHNS and SASEGT. In DNA form, the CDR3 reads TGTGCCAGCAGTGATGGCATCTCCTACGAGCAGTACTTC. It is translated as CASSDGISYEQYF.

The rearrangement links TRBV9 to TRBJ2-3, with a possible D match to TRBD1 (5 bases). The CDR3 covers 15 residues. The germline V gene has CDR1 SGDLS and CDR2 YYNGEE. With 2 bases removed from V and 1 base from J, the gap between germline ends came to 11 bases. CDR3 sequence: CASSVQGGGTDTQYF. In DNA form, the CDR3 reads TGTGCCAGCAGCGTCCAGGGCGGAGGCACAGATACGCAGTATTTT.

This clone was seen only once. The chain couples TRBV2 to TRBJ1-2; D gene uncertain. V was clipped by 1 base and J by 0 bases, with 15 bases between them. Per germline, CDR1 SNHLY and CDR2 FYNNEI. This CDR3 has 17 amino acids. CDR3 in amino acids: CASSEEGSPDANYGYTF. The DNA of the CDR3 is TGTGCCAGCAGTGAAGAGGGCAGTCCCGATGCTAACTATGGCTACACCTTC.

The V call is TRBV7-9, the J call TRBJ1-5; D is unresolved. Looked up from germline, CDR1 is SEHNR and CDR2 is FQNEAQ (reference sequence). Trimming shortened V by 5 bases and J by 4 bases, and 9 bases separated the two germline ends. The CDR3 has 13 amino acids. The CDR3 loop is CASSPSTNQPQHF. The CDR3 DNA reads as TGTGCCAGCAGCCCTTCGACAAATCAGCCCCAGCATTTT.

This clone has only one observation. This chain links TRBV27 with TRBJ1-6; no definite D call. Germline CDR1 reads MNHEY; CDR2 reads SMNVEV (reference sequence). V was pared by 3 bases and J by 7 bases, with 13 bases between. The CDR3 contains 15 residues. The CDR3 protein is CASSLTGEPNSPLHF. CDR3 bases: TGTGCCAGCAGTTTGACGGGAGAACCGAATTCACCCCTCCACTTT.

The chain joins TRBV4-2 to TRBJ2-5; D may be TRBD1 or TRBD2 (5 bases each). Judging by the DNA end, TRBJ2-7 fits better; the J call may be wrong. Germline lookup yields CDR1 LGHNA and CDR2 YNFKEQ. The CDR3 runs to 13 residues. The CDR3 sequence: CASSQGTTYEQYF. The DNA of the CDR3 is TGTGCCAGCAGCCAGGGGACGACTTACGAGCAGTACTTC.

This chain links TRBV7-9 with TRBJ1-5; D gene uncertain. V gave up 9 bases and J gave up 5 bases, with 5 bases separating them. The CDR3 has 10 amino acids. Germline lookup yields CDR1 SEHNR and CDR2 FQNEAQ (reference sequence). DNA for the CDR3: TGTGCCAGTCGGGATCAGCCCCAGCATTTT. Translating gives CASRDQPQHF.

The chain joins TRBV5-6 to TRBJ1-5; D remains unclear. Germline CDR1 reads SGHDT; CDR2 reads YYEEEE. Deletions cut 2 bases from V and 0 bases from J, with 9 bases between. The CDR3 has 15 residues. The CDR3 DNA sequence: TGTGCCAGCAGCTTCGCCAGAGATAGCAATCAGCCCCAGCATTTT. It codes for CASSFARDSNQPQHF.

The J gene is TRBJ2-2, the V gene TRBV11-2; the match to TRBD1 covers 9 bases. V lost 4 bases to trimming and J lost 6 bases; unmatched junction nucleotides: 9. The CDR3 loop spans 16 amino acids. Looked up from germline, CDR1 is SGHAT and CDR2 is FQNNGV. This chain's CDR3 is CASSSPGGQGSGELFF. The CDR3 DNA reads as TGTGCCAGCAGCTCACCCGGAGGACAGGGGTCCGGGGAGCTGTTTTTT.

The J gene is TRBJ2-7, the V gene TRBV5-8, with TRBD1 matching over 7 bases. V gave up 4 bases and J gave up 0 bases; unmatched junction bases: 10. This CDR3 is built from 16 residues. From germline, CDR1 is SGHTS and CDR2 YDEGEE. The CDR3 sequence is CASSQGQLISSYEQYF. Written as DNA, the CDR3 is TGTGCCAGCAGCCAGGGACAGCTGATTAGCTCCTACGAGCAGTACTTC. Drawing the rest from reference TRBV5-8 and TRBJ2-7, the complete variable domain is EAGVTQSPTHLIKTRGQQATLRCSPISGHTSVYWYQQALGLGLQFLLWYDEGEERNRGNFPPRFSGRQFPNYSSELNVNALELEDSALYLCASSQGQLISSYEQYFGPGTRLTVT.

V usage is TRBV6-6 and J usage is TRBJ1-2; the D is unclear. This CDR3 has 14 residues. The V end was cut by 4 bases, the J end by 3 bases, with 12 bases between. Germline V gene lookup returns CDR1 MNHNY and CDR2 SVGAGI (reference sequence). CDR3 in amino acids: CASSWIDSYYGYTF. The CDR3 DNA reads TGTGCCAGCAGTTGGATAGATTCGTACTATGGCTACACCTTC.

CDR3 loop: CASSPLGFSYEQYF. The CDR3 DNA sequence: TGTGCCAGCAGTCCTCTCGGGTTCTCCTACGAGCAGTACTTC. The J gene is TRBJ2-7, the V gene TRBV6-5; D not certain. Trimming pared 5 bases from V and 0 bases from J, leaving 11 bases between. Germline loops: CDR1 MNHEY, CDR2 SVGAGI. This CDR3 comprises 14 residues.

The chain couples TRBV6-1 to TRBJ1-1; tentative D call: TRBD1 (5 bases). The CDR3 spans 14 residues. Germline CDR1 and CDR2: MNHNS and SASEGT. V gave up 2 bases and J gave up 11 bases, with 18 bases separating them. The CDR3 DNA follows: TGTGCCAGCAGTGAATACCAGCAGGGCCTTGAGGCTTTCTTT. Its translation is CASSEYQQGLEAFF.

The rearrangement links TRBV29-1 to TRBJ2-4; TRBD2 agrees at 11 bases. Trimming removed 7 bases from V and 1 base from J; junction bases left unmatched: 6. The germline CDR1 and CDR2 sequences are SQVTM and ANQGSEA. The CDR3 extends over 15 amino acids. In DNA, the CDR3 is TGCAGCGCTGGTTGGACTAGCGGGGCCAAAAACATTCAGTACTTC. Its protein product is CSAGWTSGAKNIQYF.

In its sample, this clone was seen once. This chain uses TRBV4-1 with TRBJ2-1; 10 bases align to TRBD2. The CDR3 is 18 residues long. With 4 bases clipped from V and 0 bases from J, the junction kept 9 bases outside the gene matches. CDR1 MGHRA and CDR2 YSYEKL come from the germline V gene. The DNA for the CDR3 is TGCGCCAGCAGCCTACTCCCGGCTAGCGGGAGCTCCTACAATGAGCAGTTCTTC. Amino acids: CASSLLPASGSSYNEQFF.

V is TRBV27 and J is TRBJ2-1; TRBD1 matches 10 bases. The V and J ends lost 5 bases and 3 bases, in that order; junction bases with no gene match: 7. Germline-derived CDR1 and CDR2 are MNHEY and SMNVEV (reference sequence). This CDR3 spans 16 amino acids. DNA for the CDR3: TGTGCCAGCAGTACCGGGACAGGGGTCCTCTACAATGAGCAGTTCTTC. Encoded protein: CASSTGTGVLYNEQFF.

The chain recombines TRBV25-1 with TRBJ2-3; D gene uncertain. With 6 bases removed from V and 0 bases from J, the gap between germline ends came to 4 bases. The CDR3 has 12 amino acids. Germline assignment: CDR1 MGHDK and CDR2 SYGVNS. DNA for the CDR3: TGTGCCAGCAGGGCAAGCACAGATACGCAGTATTTT. It yields the protein CASRASTDTQYF.

A single count supports this clone. The J gene is TRBJ2-5, the V gene TRBV27, with 8 bases matching TRBD1. CDR3 size: 14 residues. CDR1 MNHEY and CDR2 SMNVEV come from the germline V gene (reference sequence). With 6 bases clipped from V and 7 bases from J, the junction kept 10 bases outside the gene matches. CDR3 bases: TGTGCCAGCAGAACACAGGGGGGAAGGGGGACCCAGTACTTC. Translation gives CASRTQGGRGTQYF.